This is a list of T cell receptor beta chains from one sample in a study of type 1 regulatory T cells. Their recognized antigens are unknown. Using its own MiXCR run on the reads, TCRdb lists one record per CDR3 protein. The data hold about 62,000 distinct CDR3 sequences, with 60% to 65% observed a single time. What was sequenced was cultured non-Tr1 T cells, either the whole culture or a sorted T cell fraction (not recorded which). These receptors originate from a human donor in good health. Both conserved end residues are trimmed from each CDR3. Clone size appears in some rows only: once, few, many, or a class for an expanded clone.

CDR3 | J | V | length | size
ASSPGQWDYEQY | TRBJ2-7 | TRBV5-1 | 12 | NA
SVPGLAGDMDFRETQY | TRBJ2-5 | TRBV20-1 | 16 | few
ASSLGSATNEQY | TRBJ2-7 | TRBV11-2 | 12 | NA
SARVVDEQY | TRBJ2-7 | TRBV20-1 | 9 | few
ASSVTGGQETQY | TRBJ2-5 | TRBV9 | 12 | NA
ASSGLQAGEETQY | TRBJ2-5 | TRBV5-6 | 13 | few
ASSSPGTVLGEQF | TRBJ2-1 | TRBV7-9 | 13 | few
ATSRAGTEGRNEQF | TRBJ2-1 | TRBV15 | 14 | NA
ASSSATSGEETQY | TRBJ2-5 | TRBV12-3/TRBV12-4 | 13 | NA
ATSRDLQGFQPQH | TRBJ1-5 | TRBV15 | 13 | NA
ASSSGTSDNSPLH | TRBJ1-6 | TRBV5-1 | 13 | NA
SARVSGRAGELF | TRBJ2-2 | TRBV20-1 | 12 | NA
SAPGSYGYT | TRBJ1-2 | TRBV20-1 | 9 | NA
ASSVQPLENTGELF | TRBJ2-2 | TRBV6-4 | 14 | NA
ASNPGGLQETQY | TRBJ2-5 | TRBV5-5 | 12 | NA
ASSPDGPNQPQH | TRBJ1-5 | TRBV7-2 | 12 | NA
ASSLTGSSYEQY | TRBJ2-7 | TRBV5-1 | 12 | NA
ASSLGGRGTDTQY | TRBJ2-3 | TRBV5-4 | 13 | NA
ASSASGRSSGNTIY | TRBJ1-3 | TRBV2 | 14 | NA
ASSSFDEQF | TRBJ2-1 | TRBV7-2 | 9 | NA
ASSLVSPTSYNSPLH | TRBJ1-6 | TRBV12-3/TRBV12-4 | 15 | few
AILAGENGYT | TRBJ1-2 | TRBV28 | 10 | few
ASIPQETQY | TRBJ2-5 | TRBV2 | 9 | once
ASRTGAYGYT | TRBJ1-2 | TRBV3-1 | 10 | NA
SAALAGLYNEQF | TRBJ2-1 | TRBV20-1 | 12 | NA
ATSRNSNQPQH | TRBJ1-5 | TRBV24-1 | 11 | few
ASGGFKGMHTEAF | TRBJ1-1 | TRBV19 | 13 | NA
ATSQGRNTGELF | TRBJ2-2 | TRBV15 | 12 | NA
ASSLDLRYGYT | TRBJ1-2 | TRBV11-2 | 11 | few
ASSLMGGNQPQH | TRBJ1-5 | TRBV12-3/TRBV12-4 | 12 | NA
AWKAGESYNEQF | TRBJ2-1 | TRBV30 | 12 | NA
ASTLQGNTEAF | TRBJ1-1 | TRBV12-3/TRBV12-4 | 11 | few
ASSPLHNSPLH | TRBJ1-6 | TRBV18 | 11 | once
SVVPVGGRNTGELF | TRBJ2-2 | TRBV29-1 | 14 | NA
SAAEGGLSYNEQF | TRBJ2-1 | TRBV20-1 | 13 | NA
SAGAFSGTGTDTQY | TRBJ2-3 | TRBV29-1 | 14 | many
ASTGSTEAF | TRBJ1-1 | TRBV3-1 | 9 | NA
ASSQEADSSYTDTQY | TRBJ2-3 | TRBV4-1 | 15 | few
ASSPGWDEKLF | TRBJ1-4 | TRBV12-3/TRBV12-4 | 11 | NA
ASSYHSASGRPEQY | TRBJ2-7 | TRBV6-5 | 14 | NA
ASSETSEQETQY | TRBJ2-5 | TRBV7-9 | 12 | NA
SAQDRGTGTEAF | TRBJ1-1 | TRBV29-1 | 12 | NA
SARGLSTYEQY | NA | TRBV20-1 | 11 | NA
ASSLTGAPYEQY | TRBJ2-7 | TRBV5-1 | 12 | NA
ASSLEVGGYT | TRBJ1-2 | TRBV7-2 | 10 | many
ASRLSGDEKLF | TRBJ1-4 | TRBV7-9 | 11 | NA
SVETVERYNEQF | TRBJ2-1 | TRBV29-1 | 12 | NA
ASSTNTGEAYNEQF | TRBJ2-1 | TRBV21-1 | 14 | few
SAETSGRANEQF | TRBJ2-1 | TRBV20-1 | 12 | NA
ATTRIGERNNEQF | TRBJ2-1 | TRBV27 | 13 | NA
ASSPPTVQTYEQY | TRBJ2-7 | TRBV28 | 13 | once
SASPTSRGAGIETQY | TRBJ2-5 | TRBV20-1 | 15 | NA
SATSGHTYEQY | TRBJ2-7 | TRBV20-1 | 11 | NA
SARDRGYEKLF | TRBJ1-4 | TRBV20-1 | 11 | NA
SARVLSFSPYEQY | TRBJ2-7 | TRBV20-1 | 13 | NA
ASSLPGANYEQY | TRBJ2-7 | TRBV28 | 12 | NA
ASSLALAGELF | TRBJ2-2 | TRBV7-2 | 11 | few
ASSKDGAGAGELF | TRBJ2-2 | TRBV7-3 | 13 | NA
ASSLGGLAGGYEQY | TRBJ2-7 | TRBV7-3 | 14 | NA
ASSALGTDTQY | TRBJ2-3 | TRBV10-2 | 11 | NA